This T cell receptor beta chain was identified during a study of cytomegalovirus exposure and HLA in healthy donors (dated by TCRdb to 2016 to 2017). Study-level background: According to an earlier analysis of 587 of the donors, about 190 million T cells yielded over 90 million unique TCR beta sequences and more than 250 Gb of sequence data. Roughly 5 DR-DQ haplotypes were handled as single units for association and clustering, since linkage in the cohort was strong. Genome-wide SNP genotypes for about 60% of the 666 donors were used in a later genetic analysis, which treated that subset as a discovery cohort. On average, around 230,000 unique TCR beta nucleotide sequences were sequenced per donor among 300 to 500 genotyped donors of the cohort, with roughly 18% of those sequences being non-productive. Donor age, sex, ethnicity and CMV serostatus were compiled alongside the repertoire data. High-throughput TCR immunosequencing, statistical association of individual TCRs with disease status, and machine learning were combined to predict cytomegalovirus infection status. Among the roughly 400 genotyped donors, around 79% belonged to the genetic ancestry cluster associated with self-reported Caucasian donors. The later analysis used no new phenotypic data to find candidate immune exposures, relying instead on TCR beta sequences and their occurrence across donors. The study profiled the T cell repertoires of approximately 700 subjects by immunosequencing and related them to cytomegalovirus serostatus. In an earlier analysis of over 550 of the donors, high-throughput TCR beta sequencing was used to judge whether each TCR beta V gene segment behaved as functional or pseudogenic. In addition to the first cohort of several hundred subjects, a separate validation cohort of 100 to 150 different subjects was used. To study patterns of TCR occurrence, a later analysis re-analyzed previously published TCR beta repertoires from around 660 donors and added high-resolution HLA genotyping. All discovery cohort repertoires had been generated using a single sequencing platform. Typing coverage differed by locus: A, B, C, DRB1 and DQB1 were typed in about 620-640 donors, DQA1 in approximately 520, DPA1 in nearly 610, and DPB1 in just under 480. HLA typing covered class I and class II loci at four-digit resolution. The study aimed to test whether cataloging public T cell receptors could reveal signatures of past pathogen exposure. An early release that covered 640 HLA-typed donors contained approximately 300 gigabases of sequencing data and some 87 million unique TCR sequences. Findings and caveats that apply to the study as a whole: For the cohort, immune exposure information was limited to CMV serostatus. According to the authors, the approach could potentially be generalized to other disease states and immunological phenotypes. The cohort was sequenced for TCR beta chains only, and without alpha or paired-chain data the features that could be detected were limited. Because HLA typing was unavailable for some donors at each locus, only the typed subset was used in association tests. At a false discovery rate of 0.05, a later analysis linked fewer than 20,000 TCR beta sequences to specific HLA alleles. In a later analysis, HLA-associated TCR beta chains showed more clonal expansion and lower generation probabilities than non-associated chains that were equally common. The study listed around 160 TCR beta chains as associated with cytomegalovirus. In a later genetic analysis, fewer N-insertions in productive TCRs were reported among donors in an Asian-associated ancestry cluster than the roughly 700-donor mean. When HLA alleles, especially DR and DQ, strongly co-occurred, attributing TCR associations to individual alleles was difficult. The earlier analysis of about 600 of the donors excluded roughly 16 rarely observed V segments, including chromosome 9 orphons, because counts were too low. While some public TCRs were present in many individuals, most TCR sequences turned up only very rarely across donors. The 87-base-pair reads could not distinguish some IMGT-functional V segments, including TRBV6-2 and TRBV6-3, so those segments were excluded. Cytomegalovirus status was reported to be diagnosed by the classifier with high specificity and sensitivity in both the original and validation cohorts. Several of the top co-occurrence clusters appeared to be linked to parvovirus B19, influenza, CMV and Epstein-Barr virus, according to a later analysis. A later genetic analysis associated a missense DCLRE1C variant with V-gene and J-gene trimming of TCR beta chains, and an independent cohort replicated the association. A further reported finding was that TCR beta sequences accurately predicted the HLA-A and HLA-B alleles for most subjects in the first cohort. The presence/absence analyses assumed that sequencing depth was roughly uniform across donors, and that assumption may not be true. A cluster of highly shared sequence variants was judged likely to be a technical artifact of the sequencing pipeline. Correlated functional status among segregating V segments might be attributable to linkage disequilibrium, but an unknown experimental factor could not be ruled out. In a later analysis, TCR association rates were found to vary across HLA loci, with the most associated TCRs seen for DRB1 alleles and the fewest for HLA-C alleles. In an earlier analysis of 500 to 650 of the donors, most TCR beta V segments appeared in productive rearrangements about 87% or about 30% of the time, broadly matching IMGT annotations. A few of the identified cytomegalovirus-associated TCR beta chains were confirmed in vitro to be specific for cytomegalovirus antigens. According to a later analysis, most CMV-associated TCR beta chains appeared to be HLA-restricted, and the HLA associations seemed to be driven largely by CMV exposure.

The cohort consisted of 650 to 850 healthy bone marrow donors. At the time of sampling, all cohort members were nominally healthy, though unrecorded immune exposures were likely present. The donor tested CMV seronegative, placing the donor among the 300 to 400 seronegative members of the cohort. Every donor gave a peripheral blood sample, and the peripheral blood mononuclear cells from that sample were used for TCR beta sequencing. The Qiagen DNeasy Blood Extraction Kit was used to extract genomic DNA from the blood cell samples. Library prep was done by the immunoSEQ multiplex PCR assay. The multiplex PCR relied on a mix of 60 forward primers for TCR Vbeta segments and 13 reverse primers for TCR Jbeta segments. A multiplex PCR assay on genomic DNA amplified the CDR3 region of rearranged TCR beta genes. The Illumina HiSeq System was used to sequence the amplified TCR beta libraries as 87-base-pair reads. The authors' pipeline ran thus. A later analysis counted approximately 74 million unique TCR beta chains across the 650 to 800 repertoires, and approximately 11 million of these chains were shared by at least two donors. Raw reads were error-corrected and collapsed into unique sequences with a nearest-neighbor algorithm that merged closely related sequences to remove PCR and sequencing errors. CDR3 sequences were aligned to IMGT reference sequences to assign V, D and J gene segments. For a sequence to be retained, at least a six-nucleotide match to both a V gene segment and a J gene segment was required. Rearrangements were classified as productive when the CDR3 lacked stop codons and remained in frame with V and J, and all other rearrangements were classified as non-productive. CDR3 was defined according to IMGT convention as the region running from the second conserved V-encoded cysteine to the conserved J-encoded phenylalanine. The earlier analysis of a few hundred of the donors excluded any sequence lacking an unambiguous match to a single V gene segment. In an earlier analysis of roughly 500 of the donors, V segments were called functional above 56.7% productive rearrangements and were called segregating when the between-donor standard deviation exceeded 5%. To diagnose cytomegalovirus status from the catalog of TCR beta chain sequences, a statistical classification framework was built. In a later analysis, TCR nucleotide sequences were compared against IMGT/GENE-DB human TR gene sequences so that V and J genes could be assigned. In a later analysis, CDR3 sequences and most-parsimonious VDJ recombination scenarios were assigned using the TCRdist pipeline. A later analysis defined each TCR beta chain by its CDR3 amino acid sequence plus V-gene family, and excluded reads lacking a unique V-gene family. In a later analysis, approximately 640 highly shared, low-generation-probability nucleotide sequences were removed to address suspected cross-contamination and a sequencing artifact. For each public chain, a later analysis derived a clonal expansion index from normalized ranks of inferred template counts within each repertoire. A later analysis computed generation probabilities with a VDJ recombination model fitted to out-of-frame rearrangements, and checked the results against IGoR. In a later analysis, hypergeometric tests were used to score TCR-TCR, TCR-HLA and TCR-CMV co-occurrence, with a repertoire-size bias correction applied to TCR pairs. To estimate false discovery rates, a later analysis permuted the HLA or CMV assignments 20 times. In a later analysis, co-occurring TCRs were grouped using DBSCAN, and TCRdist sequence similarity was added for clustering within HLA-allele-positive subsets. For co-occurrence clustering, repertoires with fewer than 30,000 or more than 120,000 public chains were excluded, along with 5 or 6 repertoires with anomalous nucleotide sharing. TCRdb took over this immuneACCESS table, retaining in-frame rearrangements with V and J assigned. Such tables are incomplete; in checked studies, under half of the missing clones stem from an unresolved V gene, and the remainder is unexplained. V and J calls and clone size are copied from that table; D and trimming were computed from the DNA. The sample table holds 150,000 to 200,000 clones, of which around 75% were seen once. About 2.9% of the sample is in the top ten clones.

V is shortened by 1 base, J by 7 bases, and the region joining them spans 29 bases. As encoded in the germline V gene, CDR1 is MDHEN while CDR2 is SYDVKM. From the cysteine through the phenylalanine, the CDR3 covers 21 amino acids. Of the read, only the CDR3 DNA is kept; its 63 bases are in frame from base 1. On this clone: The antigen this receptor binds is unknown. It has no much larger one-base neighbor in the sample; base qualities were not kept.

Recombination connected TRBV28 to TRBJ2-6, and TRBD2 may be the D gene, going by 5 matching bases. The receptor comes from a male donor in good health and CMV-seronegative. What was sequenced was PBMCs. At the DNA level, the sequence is TGTGCCAGCAGTTTATTAACCCCGATACAGCTACTAGACCTTGGTGCCAACGTCCTGACTTTC. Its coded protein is CASSLLTPIQLLDLGANVLTF.